These T cell receptor beta chains were read from a single sample in a study of cytomegalovirus exposure and HLA in healthy donors. Measured with immunoSEQ multiplex PCR; TCRdb has only the in-frame clones, and not every one. Of hundreds of thousands of clones in the sample, 60% to 80% were seen once. The sequenced material came from PBMCs. These receptor sequences come from a male donor in good health and CMV-seronegative. The CDR3 runs from the conserved cysteine through the conserved F or W. A D gene is named only where the DNA matches it firmly. Clone size is not always given. Where it is, it says once, few, many or a class for expanded clones.

J gene: TRBJ2-5
CDR3 length: 15
D gene: TRBD2
clone size: .
V gene: TRBV6-5
CDR3 protein: CATRGTSGAQETQYF
CDR3 DNA: TGTGCCACCCGAGGTACTAGCGGGGCCCAAGAGACCCAGTACTTC

J gene: TRBJ2-2
CDR3 length: 15
D gene: TRBD2
clone size: .
V gene: TRBV11-2
CDR3 protein: CASLPGLANTGELFF
CDR3 DNA: TGTGCCAGCCTTCCGGGACTAGCGAACACCGGGGAGCTGTTTTTT

J gene: TRBJ2-5
CDR3 length: 13
D gene: .
clone size: .
V gene: TRBV18
CDR3 protein: CASSTTRQETQYF
CDR3 DNA: TGTGCCAGCTCAACAACTAGGCAGGAGACCCAGTACTTC

J gene: TRBJ1-2
CDR3 length: 14
D gene: .
clone size: .
V gene: TRBV27
CDR3 protein: CASSSGVGSHGYTF
CDR3 DNA: TGTGCCAGCAGCTCCGGGGTAGGGTCCCATGGCTACACCTTC

J gene: TRBJ1-1
CDR3 length: 18
D gene: TRBD1
clone size: many
V gene: TRBV28
CDR3 protein: CASSPWTGENLMNTEAFF
CDR3 DNA: TGTGCCAGCAGTCCCTGGACAGGGGAAAACTTAATGAACACTGAAGCTTTCTTT

J gene: TRBJ1-1
CDR3 length: 12
D gene: .
clone size: .
V gene: TRBV6-5
CDR3 protein: CASSYPSTEAFF
CDR3 DNA: TGTGCCAGCAGTTACCCGAGTACTGAAGCTTTCTTT

J gene: TRBJ2-5
CDR3 length: 14
D gene: .
clone size: few
V gene: TRBV4-3
CDR3 protein: CASSWDSGTETQYF
CDR3 DNA: TGCGCCAGCAGCTGGGACTCAGGAACAGAGACCCAGTACTTC

J gene: TRBJ2-7
CDR3 length: 15
D gene: TRBD1
clone size: few
V gene: TRBV7-9
CDR3 protein: CASSSQQGYPYEQYF
CDR3 DNA: TGTGCCAGCAGCTCACAACAGGGGTATCCCTACGAGCAGTACTTC

J gene: TRBJ2-2
CDR3 length: 15
D gene: .
clone size: few
V gene: TRBV4-3
CDR3 protein: CASSQRRDFTGELFF
CDR3 DNA: TGCGCCAGCAGCCAAAGGCGGGACTTCACCGGGGAGCTGTTTTTT

J gene: TRBJ2-5
CDR3 length: 15
D gene: TRBD1
clone size: once
V gene: TRBV2
CDR3 protein: CASSAPGQGWETQYF
CDR3 DNA: TGTGCCAGCAGTGCCCCGGGACAGGGTTGGGAGACCCAGTACTTC

J gene: TRBJ2-1
CDR3 length: 15
D gene: TRBD2
clone size: .
V gene: TRBV7-9
CDR3 protein: CSSSQGLAEYNEQFF
CDR3 DNA: TGTTCCAGCAGCCAGGGACTAGCGGAGTACAATGAGCAGTTCTTC

J gene: TRBJ2-7
CDR3 length: 15
D gene: TRBD2
clone size: .
V gene: TRBV6-1
CDR3 protein: CASSEGLAGDIEQYF
CDR3 DNA: TGTGCCAGCAGTGAAGGACTAGCGGGTGATATCGAGCAGTACTTC

J gene: TRBJ2-7
CDR3 length: 13
D gene: .
clone size: .
V gene: TRBV25-1
CDR3 protein: CASSENVRYEQYF
CDR3 DNA: TGTGCCAGCAGTGAAAATGTCCGGTACGAGCAGTACTTC

J gene: TRBJ2-2
CDR3 length: 13
D gene: .
clone size: .
V gene: TRBV6-4
CDR3 protein: CAGSDTNTGGLFF
CDR3 DNA: TGTGCCGGCAGTGACACGAACACCGGGGGGCTGTTTTTT

J gene: TRBJ2-7
CDR3 length: 15
D gene: TRBD2
clone size: .
V gene: TRBV4-3
CDR3 protein: CASSQEGGRAGEQYF
CDR3 DNA: TGCGCCAGCAGCCAAGAAGGTGGGAGGGCCGGGGAGCAGTACTTC

J gene: TRBJ2-5
CDR3 length: 11
D gene: .
clone size: few
V gene: TRBV25-1
CDR3 protein: CASSDSETQYF
CDR3 DNA: TGTGCCAGCAGTGACTCGGAGACCCAGTACTTC

J gene: TRBJ1-1
CDR3 length: 14
D gene: .
clone size: .
V gene: TRBV7-9
CDR3 protein: CASSLAPSRTEAFF
CDR3 DNA: TGTGCCAGCAGCTTAGCGCCGTCCCGGACTGAAGCTTTCTTT

J gene: TRBJ2-7
CDR3 length: 15
D gene: TRBD1
clone size: .
V gene: TRBV19
CDR3 protein: CASSSPGQKTYEQYF
CDR3 DNA: TGTGCCAGTAGTTCGCCGGGACAGAAGACCTACGAGCAGTACTTC

J gene: TRBJ1-4
CDR3 length: 18
D gene: .
clone size: once
V gene: TRBV30
CDR3 protein: CAWSRSMVLGGQDEKLFF
CDR3 DNA: TGTGCCTGGAGTCGTAGTATGGTTTTGGGGGGGCAAGACGAAAAACTGTTTTTT

J gene: TRBJ1-2
CDR3 length: 13
D gene: .
clone size: .
V gene: TRBV2
CDR3 protein: CASLRGRNYGYTF
CDR3 DNA: TGTGCCAGCTTACGGGGGAGGAACTATGGCTACACCTTC

J gene: TRBJ2-5
CDR3 length: 15
D gene: .
clone size: .
V gene: TRBV11-2
CDR3 protein: CASSLGPTTLETQYF
CDR3 DNA: TGTGCCAGCAGCTTAGGACCCACTACCTTGGAGACCCAGTACTTC

J gene: TRBJ2-1
CDR3 length: 16
D gene: .
clone size: .
V gene: TRBV11-1
CDR3 protein: CASSQRWTATYNEQFF
CDR3 DNA: TGTGCCAGCAGCCAAAGGTGGACAGCTACCTACAATGAGCAGTTCTTC